This TCR beta chain was retrieved from a study of T cell repertoires in cytomegalovirus infection. Study-wide background: Indications of both CMV infection and matching HLA type were provided by public TCR beta signatures.

Study-wide findings and caveats: HLA-C-restricted, CMV-specific TCR beta clonotypes were dominant ex vivo. People with CMV and the relevant HLA were identified by cumulative public TCR beta family frequency.

TCRdb itself ran the reads through MiXCR, one entry per CDR3 protein. The profile covers fewer than 300,000 distinct CDR3 sequences, with 20% to 30% appearing a single time and 11% to 15% taken by the ten largest. Only a few counts were recorded for this clonotype. The antigen is not known. The receptor's source is a human donor in good health (CMV status not recorded). Some clones in this sample may be carry-over from other donors' samples. Sequencing was carried out using PBMCs.

The CDR3 here is CASSLSRTEYGYTF. In nucleotides, the CDR3 is TGTGCCAGCAGCTTGTCTCGGACAGAGTATGGCTACACCTTC. V gene TRBV5-5 combines with J gene TRBJ1-2; D perhaps matches TRBD1 (6 bases). Trimming took off 1 base at V and 5 bases at J, with 12 bases between the two ends. Germline V CDR1 and CDR2: SGHKS, YYEKEE (reference sequence). This CDR3 contains 14 residues. Full variable domain (outside the CDR3, taken from reference TRBV5-5 and TRBJ1-2): DAGVTQSPTHLIKTRGQQVTLRCSPISGHKSVSWYQQVLGQGPQFIFQYYEKEERGRGNFPDRFSARQFPNYSSELNVNALLLGDSALYLCASSLSRTEYGYTFGSGTRLTVV.